The 20 T cell receptor beta chains given below trace back to one sample, sequenced in a study of regulatory T cells in long-lasting Graves disease. According to the study, TCR beta libraries were built with iRepertoire HTBI primers and CDR3-region Arm-PCR. TCRdb passed the multiplex PCR reads through MiXCR, listing each CDR3 protein once. The table lists a few hundred thousand distinct CDR3 sequences, 10% to 15% of them singletons. The time point is: newly diagnosed GD, antithyroid drugs for less than 3 months. Scientists built the TCR library using RNA that was extracted from PBMCs. These data were also filed under a second study, of T cells in Graves' hyperthyroidism and ophthalmopathy.

The material sequenced was peripheral blood mononuclear cells (PBMCs), taken at new diagnosis, from a patient treated with antithyroid drugs. The origin of the receptors is a young woman with Graves disease.

Concerning this clonotype: A much larger clonotype is one base distant, so this may be a read error. The gene calls are TRBV15 and TRBJ1-1, with unresolved D. The CDR3 length is 12 residues. V lost 5 bases to trimming and J lost 5 bases, with 9 bases between them. The germline V gene encodes CDR1 LNHNV and CDR2 YYDKDF (reference sequence). This chain's CDR3 is CATSEVWTEAFF. CDR3 nucleotides: TGTGCCACCAGCGAAGTGTGGACTGAAGCTTTCTTT.

This clonotype was counted at least ten times. The V call is TRBV7-9, the J call TRBJ1-2, with TRBD1 matching over 10 bases. This CDR3 region has 14 residues. Germline V lookup: CDR1 SEHNR, CDR2 FQNEAQ (reference sequence). The J segment lost 3 bases and the V segment lost 6 bases, leaving 4 bases of the junction unmatched. CDR3 nucleotides: TGTGCCAGCAGTAAGACAGGGGGCGACTATGGCTACACCTTC. Translation gives CASSKTGGDYGYTF.

This clonotype showed up just a few times. The J gene is TRBJ2-3, the V gene TRBV4-2, with a possible D match to TRBD1 (7 bases). The CDR3 sequence is 16 residues long. Per the germline V gene, CDR1 is LGHNA and CDR2 is YNFKEQ. Between the trimmed V and J ends, which lost 2 bases and 5 bases, there was a span of 17 bases. Here the CDR3 reads CASSQNPGQGGDTQYF. DNA for the CDR3: TGTGCCAGCAGCCAAAATCCGGGGCAGGGGGGAGATACGCAGTATTTT.

Comments on this clonotype: This may stem from a read error, because a much larger clone lies one nucleotide away. The rearrangement joins TRBV7-2 to TRBJ1-1; D remains ambiguous. The CDR3 has 15 residues. From germline, CDR1 is SGHTA and CDR2 FQGNSA. The CDR3 region has the DNA TGTGCCGGCAGCTTAGCGTTTTTCCCGGGGACTGAAGCTTTCTTT. It is translated as CAGSLAFFPGTEAFF. Combining the CDR3 with reference TRBV7-2 and TRBJ1-1 gives the whole variable domain GAGVSQSPSNKVTEKGKDVELRCDPISGHTALYWYRQSLGQGLEFLIYFQGNSAPDKSGLPSDRFSAERTGGSVSTLTIQRTQQEDSAVYLCAGSLAFFPGTEAFFGQGTRLTVV.

As regards this clonotype: A read error may explain this, as a much larger clone is one base away. This chain connects TRBV9 to TRBJ1-1; 11 bases agree with TRBD1. V dropped 6 bases and J dropped 4; count of bases not matched to a gene: 8. CDR1 SGDLS and CDR2 YYNGEE come from the germline V gene. The CDR3 runs 15 residues. The DNA for the CDR3 is TGTGCCAGCACCCCCACGGGGACAGGGGGCACTGAAGCTTTCTTT. This sequence encodes CASTPTGTGGTEAFF.

This clonotype has at least ten counts. The V and J genes are TRBV4-3 and TRBJ2-3; 8 nucleotides align to TRBD2. The CDR3 has 17 amino acids. The V gene end was trimmed by 4 bases and the J gene end by 7 bases; junction bases not matched to a gene: 16. Germline V gene lookup returns CDR1 LGHNA and CDR2 YSLEER. In DNA form, the CDR3 reads TGCGCCAGCAGCCCCGGGAGGGGAGCCAGGCTGAGGCATACGCAGTATTTT. As protein: CASSPGRGARLRHTQYF.

In this sample, this clonotype turned up many times. This sequence joins TRBV11-3 and TRBJ2-1; tentatively, D is TRBD1 or TRBD2 (5 bases each). With 2 bases removed from V and 12 bases from J, the gap between germline ends came to 14 bases. This CDR3 is built from 13 residues. Germline V gene lookup returns CDR1 SGHNT and CDR2 YENEEA. CDR3 sequence (DNA): TGTGCCAGCAGCTTAAGCCGGGACGTAGGGCAGTTCTTC. Protein product: CASSLSRDVGQFF.

The V and J genes are TRBV4-3 and TRBJ2-1, with TRBD2 matching 9 bases. The germline gives CDR1 LGHNA, CDR2 YSLEER. This CDR3 has 15 residues. Germline trimming cut 0 bases from V and 4 bases from J; bases unmatched to any gene: 1. CDR3 in amino acids: CASSQDAGGYNEQFF. CDR3 coding DNA: TGCGCCAGCAGCCAAGATGCGGGAGGGTACAATGAGCAGTTCTTC.

This clonotype was seen at least ten times. V and J are TRBV5-8 and TRBJ2-5; TRBD2 aligns across 16 bases. This CDR3 is built from 19 residues. CDR1 is SGHTS and CDR2 is YDEGEE in the germline V gene. V gave up 0 bases and J gave up 5 bases; unmatched junction bases: 10. Written as DNA, the CDR3 is TGTGCCAGCAGCTTGGCCGCCGGGACTAGCGGGAGGGCTCTGGAGACCCAGTACTTC. It is translated as CASSLAAGTSGRALETQYF.

There are many counts of this clonotype. The genes are TRBV6-1 and TRBJ1-1; TRBD1 matches 8 bases. The germline gives CDR1 MNHNS, CDR2 SASEGT. V lost 4 bases and J lost 0; bases outside the gene matches: 4. The CDR3 runs to 15 residues. For the CDR3, the DNA is TGTGCCAGCAGTGCCCGGACAGGGATGAACACTGAAGCTTTCTTT. Its protein product is CASSARTGMNTEAFF.

This clonotype has at least ten counts. V and J are TRBV7-9 and TRBJ2-7, with a possible D match to TRBD1 (5 bases). Germline CDR1 is SEHNR and CDR2 is FQNEAQ (reference sequence). The V end lost 0 bases, the J end lost 8 bases, and 8 bases lay between the germline ends. The CDR3 totals 12 residues. The CDR3 sequence is CASSLAVDKQYF. CDR3 DNA: TGTGCCAGCAGCTTAGCGGTGGACAAGCAGTACTTC.

V usage is TRBV6-1 and J usage is TRBJ1-1; maybe TRBD1 (5 bases). Trimming cost V 7 bases and J 3 bases, with 12 bases left between them. This CDR3 spans 13 amino acids. Germline CDR1 reads MNHNS; CDR2 reads SASEGT. Written as DNA, the CDR3 is TGTGCCAGCACCCAACAGGTGCACACTGAAGCTTTCTTT. Its translation is CASTQQVHTEAFF.

The sample holds a few counts of this clonotype. This chain joins TRBV9 and TRBJ2-3; no firm D call. Germline CDR1 reads SGDLS; CDR2 reads YYNGEE. The CDR3 is 14 residues long. Trimming cost V 0 bases and J 5 bases, with 10 bases left between them. CDR3 protein: CASSVAVNEDTQYF. In DNA form, the CDR3 reads TGTGCCAGCAGCGTAGCCGTTAATGAAGATACGCAGTATTTT.

This clonotype was seen repeatedly, ten times or more. The chain is built from TRBV28 and TRBJ2-7; 9 nucleotides match TRBD2. This CDR3 region has 19 residues. The J segment lost 2 bases and the V segment lost 7 bases, leaving 21 bases of the junction unmatched. Germline V gene data show CDR1 as MDHEN and CDR2 as SYDVKM. The CDR3 is CASIRSAGGGSGSTYEQYF. The CDR3, as DNA: TGTGCCAGCATTCGAAGTGCGGGTGGCGGTAGCGGGAGTACCTACGAGCAGTACTTC.

This clonotype was observed many times. The V and J genes are TRBV20-1 and TRBJ2-7, with a tentative D call TRBD2 (5 bases). The germline V and J ends were trimmed by 4 bases and 0 bases, with 13 bases remaining between them. The CDR3 runs to 14 residues. CDR1 and CDR2 from the germline V gene are DFQATT and SNEGSKA (reference sequence). Written as DNA, the CDR3 is TGCAGTGCTAATGGGGTGGGGAGCTCCTACGAGCAGTACTTC. It specifies CSANGVGSSYEQYF.

With respect to this clonotype: This may arise from a read error, as a much more abundant clone is one base away. The J gene is TRBJ2-3, the V gene TRBV29-1; TRBD2 agrees at 15 bases. The CDR3 sequence is 16 residues long. Germline loops: CDR1 SQVTM, CDR2 ANQGSEA. Written as DNA, the CDR3 is TGCAGCGCCCACGGGACTAGCGGGGGGCCCACAGATGCGCAGTATTTT. It encodes CSAHGTSGGPTDAQYF.

This clonotype was seen just once. A much larger clone differs from this one at a single base, so this may be a read error. This chain connects TRBV7-6 to TRBJ1-1, with D perhaps TRBD1 (5 bases). CDR1 SGHVS and CDR2 FNYEAQ come from the germline V gene. The CDR3 extends over 15 amino acids. The CDR3: CASSPWARVDTEAYF. The CDR3 DNA is TGTGCCAGCAGCCCCTGGGCCAGGGTGGACACTGAAGCTTACTTT.

This clonotype was picked up many times. The gene calls are TRBV25-1 and TRBJ2-1, with 9 bases matching TRBD2. CDR3 length: 16 amino acids. V lost 3 bases to trimming and J lost 4 bases; unmatched junction nucleotides: 7. Looked up from germline, CDR1 is MGHDK and CDR2 is SYGVNS. CDR3 bases: TGTGCCAGCAGTGACCCAACTAGCGGGTTTTACAATGAGCAGTTCTTC. It is translated as CASSDPTSGFYNEQFF. The variable domain in full, completed from reference TRBV25-1 and TRBJ2-1, reads EADIYQTPRYLVIGTGKKITLECSQTMGHDKMYWYQQDPGMELHLIHYSYGVNSTEKGDLSSESTVSRIRTEHFPLTLESARPSHTSQYLCASSDPTSGFYNEQFFGPGTRLTVL.

This clonotype was seen many times. The chain employs TRBV2 and TRBJ1-6; 7 bases map to TRBD1. The CDR3 length is 15 residues. The germline gives CDR1 SNHLY, CDR2 FYNNEI. The trim removed 3 bases at V and 9 bases at J, leaving 8 bases unmatched. DNA of the CDR3: TGTGCCAGCAGTGAGGCAGGGGGGCTTGGTTCACCCCTCCACTTT. It translates to CASSEAGGLGSPLHF.

The chain has TRBV29-1 and TRBJ2-7; no definite D call. Looked up from germline, CDR1 is SQVTM and CDR2 is ANQGSEA. The CDR3 is made up of 12 amino acids. Deletions cut 5 bases from V and 2 bases from J, with 10 bases between. CDR3 sequence (DNA): TGCAGCGTTATGATGGGCCCCTACGAGCAGTACTTC. This sequence encodes CSVMMGPYEQYF.